The present entry profiles one T cell receptor (beta chain) with its context. The target antigen is unknown. Germline V gene data show CDR1 as MNHGY and CDR2 as SVAAGI. This CDR3 region has 13 residues. V dropped 7 bases and J dropped 8 bases, with 17 bases sitting between them. These data come from a study of T cell repertoires in cytomegalovirus infection. TCRdb independently ran MiXCR on the reads; one entry per CDR3 protein. The table has approximately 1,000,000 distinct CDR3 sequences, about a third seen once. Broader study findings: People with CMV and the relevant HLA were identified by cumulative public TCR beta family frequency.

The genes are TRBV6-9 and TRBJ1-2; weak D call: TRBD1 (5 bases). This receptor was taken from a human donor in good health (CMV status not recorded). Some clones in this sample may be carry-over from other donors' samples. The sequencing here drew on cultured CD8+ T cells from PBMCs, taken from culture after CMV antigen stimulation. DNA for the CDR3: TGTGCCAGCACACCGGGACCGGGGGGGGGCTACACCTTC. It encodes CASTPGPGGGYTF.